The 29 T cell receptor beta chains below were found in one sample sequenced in a study of T cell responses to AZD1222 COVID-19 vaccine. Assay used: immunoSEQ multiplex PCR; TCRdb lists only in-frame clones, some missing. The table lists 75,000 to 90,000 clones, roughly 90% of them singletons, with roughly 4.7% in the top ten. This specimen was peripheral blood, taken 28 days after the second AZD1222 dose. All receptors derive from an adult who received the AZD1222 COVID-19 vaccine.

The gene calls are TRBV3-1 (or the pseudogene TRBV3-2) and TRBJ2-7, with D perhaps TRBD2 (6 bases). Germline CDR1 is LGHDT and CDR2 is YNNKEL (reference sequence). The CDR3 contains 17 residues. The ends were cut back, 0 bases at V and 3 bases at J, with 18 bases in the middle. CDR3: CASSQDLRRDGHYEQYF. The CDR3 DNA reads TGTGCCAGCAGCCAAGATTTGAGGCGGGACGGACACTACGAGCAGTACTTC.

The gene calls are TRBV5-5 and TRBJ1-2; 8 bases match TRBD1. The CDR3 extends over 15 amino acids. CDR1 and CDR2 (germline): SGHKS, YYEKEE (reference sequence). The ends lost 0 bases at V and 4 bases at J; junction bases unmatched: 5. CDR3 amino acids: CASSLAWTGIYGYTF. CDR3 DNA: TGTGCCAGCAGCTTGGCCTGGACAGGGATCTATGGCTACACCTTC. Filled out from reference TRBV5-5 and TRBJ1-2, the complete variable domain reads DAGVTQSPTHLIKTRGQQVTLRCSPISGHKSVSWYQQVLGQGPQFIFQYYEKEERGRGNFPDRFSARQFPNYSSELNVNALLLGDSALYLCASSLAWTGIYGYTFGSGTRLTVV.

The chain couples TRBV3-1 (or the pseudogene TRBV3-2) to TRBJ2-2; 7 bases match TRBD2. The CDR3 is made up of 14 amino acids. V gave up 4 bases and J gave up 7 bases; unmatched junction bases: 6. Germline CDR1 reads LGHDT; CDR2 reads YNNKEL (reference sequence). The CDR3 is CASSLRGGDGELFF. The CDR3 DNA follows: TGTGCCAGCAGCCTAAGGGGAGGGGACGGGGAGCTGTTTTTT.

This rearrangement joins TRBV28 to TRBJ1-3; maybe TRBD1 (6 bases). Trimming pared 7 bases from V and 5 bases from J, leaving 21 bases between. This CDR3 spans 16 amino acids. Germline lookup yields CDR1 MDHEN and CDR2 SYDVKM. The CDR3 loop is CASTHLATGSRNTIYF. DNA of the CDR3: TGTGCCAGCACCCATCTCGCGACAGGCTCACGAAACACCATATATTTT. The full variable domain, its missing parts supplied by reference TRBV28 and TRBJ1-3, is DVKVTQSSRYLVKRTGEKVFLECVQDMDHENMFWYRQDPGLGLRLIYFSYDVKMKEKGDIPEGYSVSREKKERFSLILESASTNQTSMYLCASTHLATGSRNTIYFGEGSWLTVV.

This chain links TRBV3-1 (or the pseudogene TRBV3-2) with TRBJ1-6; D remains unclear. Germline values: CDR1 LGHDT, CDR2 YNNKEL (reference sequence). Trimming shortened V by 1 base and J by 9 bases, and 19 bases separated the two germline ends. This CDR3 has 17 amino acids. For the CDR3, the DNA is TGTGCCAGCAGCCAAGGGTGGTCTGGAGGTAGCGGTTCACCCCTCCACTTT. The encoded protein is CASSQGWSGGSGSPLHF.

CDR3 DNA sequence: TGTGCCAGCAGTGAAGCTGGGACAGGGGGCCGACAGCCCCAGCATTTT. Amino acids: CASSEAGTGGRQPQHF. The rearrangement links TRBV6-1 to TRBJ1-5; 12 bases map to TRBD1. The J segment lost 7 bases and the V segment lost 0 bases, leaving 4 bases of the junction unmatched. The germline V gene has CDR1 MNHNS and CDR2 SASEGT. This CDR3 is built from 16 residues.

The chain combines TRBV7-6 with TRBJ2-3; 11 bases are a match to TRBD2. Germline V gene data show CDR1 as SGHVS and CDR2 as FNYEAQ. This CDR3 comprises 16 residues. Trimming took 5 bases from V and 1 from J; bases not matched to a gene: 5. The CDR3 spells CASSGLGLAGTDTQYF. In DNA form, the CDR3 reads TGTGCCAGCAGCGGTTTGGGACTAGCGGGCACAGATACGCAGTATTTT.

This chain links TRBV18 with TRBJ2-1; D is unresolved. CDR3 length: 10 residues. CDR1 KGHSH and CDR2 LQKENI come from the germline V gene. The V and J ends lost 8 bases and 7 bases respectively, with 6 bases between them. The CDR3, as DNA: TGTGCCAGCAGCGATAATGAGCAGTTCTTC. Amino acids: CASSDNEQFF.

The rearrangement uses TRBV6-6 and TRBJ1-4; maybe TRBD1 (5 bases). CDR3 length: 16 amino acids. Germline V gene sequence: CDR1 MNHNY, CDR2 SVGAGI (reference sequence). V lost 2 bases, J lost 6 bases, and 16 bases lay in between. The CDR3 protein is CASSYPTGGGDEKLFF. The CDR3 DNA is TGTGCCAGCAGTTACCCTACAGGCGGGGGGGATGAAAAACTGTTTTTT.

The chain couples TRBV18 to TRBJ1-5; 10 nucleotides agree with TRBD1. Losses at the gene ends were 4 bases for V and 7 bases for J; bases not matched to a gene: 13. CDR3 length: 17 amino acids. CDR1 KGHSH and CDR2 LQKENI come from the germline V gene. The CDR3: CASSRLWDRGIGQPQHF. DNA for the CDR3: TGTGCCAGCTCACGACTTTGGGACAGGGGAATCGGACAGCCCCAGCATTTT.

V usage is TRBV7-2 and J usage is TRBJ2-7; 12 positions match TRBD2. This CDR3 is 18 amino acids long. Trimming cost V 1 base and J 0 bases; bases outside gene matches: 7. Germline V gene data show CDR1 as SGHTA and CDR2 as FQGNSA. The CDR3 is CASSLVLAGGGSSYEQYF. DNA of the CDR3: TGTGCCAGCAGCTTAGTACTAGCGGGAGGAGGTAGCTCCTACGAGCAGTACTTC.

The V gene is TRBV6-5, the J gene TRBJ1-2, with D unresolved. This CDR3 region has 11 residues. Germline CDR1 reads MNHEY; CDR2 reads SVGAGI. V was clipped by 6 bases and J by 8 bases, with 10 bases between them. The CDR3 loop reads CASSQGRGYTF. The CDR3 region has the DNA TGTGCCAGCAGCCAAGGGAGGGGCTACACCTTC.

In this sample, this clone turned up once. The genes are TRBV7-9 and TRBJ1-1, with D uncertain. Trimming shortened V by 2 bases and J by 1 base, and 5 bases separated the two germline ends. The CDR3 sequence is 13 residues long. Germline V lookup: CDR1 SEHNR, CDR2 FQNEAQ (reference sequence). The DNA of the CDR3 is TGTGCCAGCAGCTTATCCGGGAACACTGAAGCTTTCTTT. Residues: CASSLSGNTEAFF.

This clone was counted only a few times. The chain is built from TRBV6-5 and TRBJ1-4; no firm D call. From germline, CDR1 is MNHEY and CDR2 SVGAGI. V lost 5 bases, J lost 8 bases, and 12 bases lay in between. The CDR3 is made up of 13 amino acids. The chain's CDR3 is CASSRTIGEKLFF. CDR3 DNA: TGTGCCAGCAGTCGAACCATAGGGGAAAAACTGTTTTTT.

V is TRBV7-6 and J is TRBJ2-7; TRBD2 aligns across 11 bases. The germline V gene has CDR1 SGHVS and CDR2 FNYEAQ. The CDR3 is 16 amino acids. The junction had 9 bases not matched to a gene; V was cut back by 2 bases and J by 6 bases. DNA of the CDR3: TGTGCCAGCAGCTTAAATCCCCTAGCGGGAGGTCTCGAGCAGTACTTC. It codes for CASSLNPLAGGLEQYF.

The rearrangement uses TRBV27 and TRBJ2-1; no reliable D call. The germline gives CDR1 MNHEY, CDR2 SMNVEV (reference sequence). The CDR3 runs to 14 residues. The germline V and J ends were trimmed by 4 bases and 2 bases, with 9 bases remaining between them. The CDR3 sequence: CASSSSTPYNEQFF. The CDR3 DNA reads as TGTGCCAGCAGTTCCTCGACTCCCTACAATGAGCAGTTCTTC.

This sequence joins TRBV10-2 and TRBJ1-1; 7 positions agree with TRBD1. Trimming at V came to 6 bases and at J to 7 bases, leaving 8 bases not matched to a gene. CDR3 size: 13 residues. Per germline, CDR1 WSHSY and CDR2 SAAADI. CDR3 in amino acids: CASSETGESEAFF. DNA for the CDR3: TGCGCCAGCAGCGAAACAGGGGAAAGTGAAGCTTTCTTT.

In this sample, this clone turned up once. This chain uses TRBV7-2 with TRBJ2-7, with D perhaps matching TRBD2 (5 bases). The CDR3 has 14 residues. Germline V gene lookup returns CDR1 SGHTA and CDR2 FQGNSA. Between the trimmed V and J ends, which lost 3 bases and 2 bases, there was a span of 11 bases. In nucleotides, the CDR3 is TGTGCCAGCAGCTTGTTCAGCGGACCCTACGAGCAGTACTTC. Its protein is CASSLFSGPYEQYF. The complete variable domain, with remaining parts taken from reference TRBV7-2 and TRBJ2-7, reads GAGVSQSPSNKVTEKGKDVELRCDPISGHTALYWYRQSLGQGLEFLIYFQGNSAPDKSGLPSDRFSAERTGGSVSTLTIQRTQQEDSAVYLCASSLFSGPYEQYFGPGTRLTVT.

V usage is TRBV6-5 and J usage is TRBJ1-2; tentative D call: TRBD1 (5 bases). The V gene lost 5 bases and the J gene lost 5 bases, with 18 bases spanning the gap. CDR3 length: 15 residues. CDR1 MNHEY and CDR2 SVGAGI come from the germline V gene. The CDR3 region is CASSPQGYHLYGYTF. DNA for the CDR3: TGTGCCAGCAGTCCCCAGGGTTATCACCTATATGGCTACACCTTC.

The chain is built from TRBV13 and TRBJ1-1; 7 positions match TRBD1. V trimming: 5 bases; J trimming: 1 base; junction bases outside the gene matches: 4. This CDR3 has 14 residues. Germline V gene sequence: CDR1 PRHDT, CDR2 FYEKMQ (reference sequence). The CDR3 nucleotides are TGTGCCAGCAGCCCGTCAGGGGGGAACACTGAAGCTTTCTTT. Translation gives CASSPSGGNTEAFF.

V and J are TRBV9 and TRBJ2-5; the match to TRBD2 covers 8 bases. The CDR3 spans 13 residues. The ends lost 1 base at V and 4 bases at J; junction bases unmatched: 0. CDR1 SGDLS and CDR2 YYNGEE come from the germline V gene. CDR3 DNA: TGTGCCAGCAGCGTAAGCGGGAGAGAGACCCAGTACTTC. Amino acids: CASSVSGRETQYF.

The chain carries TRBV5-1 and TRBJ2-2; D ambiguous. The CDR3 contains 13 residues. Trimming left V 4 bases short and J 2 bases short, with 6 bases between. CDR1 is SGHRS and CDR2 is YFSETQ in the germline V gene. The CDR3 DNA follows: TGCGCCAGCAGCGTCGATAACACCGGGGAGCTGTTTTTT. Translated: CASSVDNTGELFF.

This chain links TRBV9 with TRBJ1-3; 7 bases match TRBD1. This CDR3 is 16 amino acids long. Germline-derived CDR1 and CDR2 are SGDLS and YYNGEE. V lost 0 bases, J lost 5 bases, and 8 bases stayed unmatched. CDR3 region: CASSVAGTAERNTIYF. Here the CDR3 DNA reads TGTGCCAGCAGCGTAGCAGGGACAGCAGAACGAAACACCATATATTTT.

V usage is TRBV29-1 and J usage is TRBJ2-1, with D possibly TRBD2 on 5 matching bases. Trimming stripped 4 bases from V and 4 bases from J, with 14 bases between. The CDR3 is made up of 14 amino acids. Germline V gene data show CDR1 as SQVTM and CDR2 as ANQGSEA. CDR3 coding DNA: TGCAGCGTTGTTAGTGCTCAGCGGTACAATGAGCAGTTCTTC. Amino acid sequence: CSVVSAQRYNEQFF.

This clone occurred once. J is TRBJ2-7 and V is TRBV28; 10 bases are shared with TRBD2. Germline-derived CDR1 and CDR2 are MDHEN and SYDVKM. V gave up 4 bases and J gave up 6 bases; unmatched junction bases: 6. This CDR3 is 14 amino acids long. The DNA of the CDR3 is TGTGCCAGCAGTTGGGCTAGCGGGAGTCTCGAGCAGTACTTC. Translated, it gives CASSWASGSLEQYF.

The chain links TRBV7-9 to TRBJ1-2; a possible D gene is TRBD1 (6 bases). CDR3 length: 13 amino acids. V lost 4 bases, J lost 5 bases, and 11 bases lay in between. In germline, CDR1 is SEHNR, CDR2 FQNEAQ (reference sequence). CDR3 sequence: CASSYGGGYGYTF. DNA for the CDR3: TGTGCCAGCAGCTACGGGGGCGGATATGGCTACACCTTC. Full variable domain (missing parts from reference TRBV7-9 and TRBJ1-2): DTGVSQNPRHKITKRGQNVTFRCDPISEHNRLYWYRQTLGQGPEFLTYFQNEAQLEKSRLLSDRFSAERPKGSFSTLEIQRTEQGDSAMYLCASSYGGGYGYTFGSGTRLTVV.

The chain couples TRBV27 to TRBJ1-2, with D tentatively TRBD1 (6 bases). V was clipped by 2 bases and J by 3 bases, with 19 bases between them. The CDR3 is made up of 17 amino acids. Germline assignment: CDR1 MNHEY and CDR2 SMNVEV (reference sequence). The CDR3 here is CASSLRPPRGADYGYTF. CDR3 DNA: TGTGCCAGCAGTTTAAGGCCCCCCAGGGGCGCGGACTATGGCTACACCTTC.

The chain couples TRBV6-2 or TRBV6-3 to TRBJ2-7; tentatively, D is TRBD2 (5 bases). This CDR3 is 13 amino acids long. The germline V gene encodes CDR1 MNHEY and CDR2 SVGEGT. V was cut by 2 bases and J by 5 bases, with 10 bases left in between. CDR3 protein: CASSYPPGDEQYF. For the CDR3, the DNA is TGTGCCAGCAGTTACCCACCCGGGGACGAGCAGTACTTC.

This clone appeared a single time. The chain recombines TRBV6-2 or TRBV6-3 with TRBJ2-7; D remains unclear. The germline V gene encodes CDR1 MNHEY and CDR2 SVGEGT. The CDR3 extends over 14 amino acids. The V and J ends lost 0 bases and 3 bases respectively, with 9 bases between them. CDR3 DNA: TGTGCCAGCAGTTACTCGGCTGTAAACTACGAGCAGTACTTC. This codes for CASSYSAVNYEQYF.